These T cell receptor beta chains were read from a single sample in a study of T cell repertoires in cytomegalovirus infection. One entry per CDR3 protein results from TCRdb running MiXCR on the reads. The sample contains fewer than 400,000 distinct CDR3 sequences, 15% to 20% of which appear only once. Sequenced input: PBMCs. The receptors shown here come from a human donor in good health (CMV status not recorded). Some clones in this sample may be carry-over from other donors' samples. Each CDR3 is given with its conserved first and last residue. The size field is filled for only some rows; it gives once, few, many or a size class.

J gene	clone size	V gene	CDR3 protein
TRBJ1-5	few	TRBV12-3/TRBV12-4	CASSLRRDNQPQHF
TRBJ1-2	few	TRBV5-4	CASSLVRGHGYTF
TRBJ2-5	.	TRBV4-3	CASSQVDRVETQYF
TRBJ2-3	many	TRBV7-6	CASSPPYPTDTQYF
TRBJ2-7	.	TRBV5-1	CASGPMARPYEQYF
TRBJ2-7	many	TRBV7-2	CASSRAPQPVYEQYF
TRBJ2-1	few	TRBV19	CASSIVTSGGNNEQFF
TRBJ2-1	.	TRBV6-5	CASSYSSGPDSYNEQFF
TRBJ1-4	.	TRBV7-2	CASSYTSGGAVEKLFF
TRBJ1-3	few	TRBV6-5	CASSYSTSGNTIYF
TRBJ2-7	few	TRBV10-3	CAIRGTALTYEQYF
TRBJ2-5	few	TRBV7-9	CASSYGTSGARAQETQYF
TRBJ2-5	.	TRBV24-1	CATENGTEYQETQYF
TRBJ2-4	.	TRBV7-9	CASSPSATSGNIQYF
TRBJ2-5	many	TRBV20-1	CSASERAVQETQYF
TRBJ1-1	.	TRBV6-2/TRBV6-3	CASSYYRTEKWVRTEAFF
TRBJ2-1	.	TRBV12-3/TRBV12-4	CASSSLAGVSNEQFF
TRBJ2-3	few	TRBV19	CASSIVDTDTQYF
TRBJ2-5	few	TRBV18	CASSPSTPPGETQYF
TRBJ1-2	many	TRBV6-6	CASTRTGINYGYTF
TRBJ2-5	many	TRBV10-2	CASRDRGFETQYF
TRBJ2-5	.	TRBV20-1	CSARPSPLQGLMETQYF
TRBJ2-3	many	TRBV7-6	CASSPTTGGENTQYF
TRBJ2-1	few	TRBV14	CASSLSTSGRSGEQFF
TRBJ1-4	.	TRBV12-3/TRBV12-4	CASSWTGDTNEKLFF
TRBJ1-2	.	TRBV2	CASSEGGLYGYTF
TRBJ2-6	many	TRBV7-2	CASSLRASSGANVLTF
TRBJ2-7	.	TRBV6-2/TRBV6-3	CASNAGTGTYEQYF
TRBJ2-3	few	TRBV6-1	CASSESRQGARDTQYF
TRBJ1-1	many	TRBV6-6	CASSRDRATEAFF
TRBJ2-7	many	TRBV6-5	CASSYGQGGSYEQYF
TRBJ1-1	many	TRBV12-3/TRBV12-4	CASSFMGTEAFF
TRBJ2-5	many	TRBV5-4	CASSQSGGASAETQYF
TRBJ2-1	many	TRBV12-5	CASGLVRGGIYDEQFF
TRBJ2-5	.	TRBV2	CASSEPTGRGQETQYF
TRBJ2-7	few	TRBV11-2	CASSLRTSGRPYEQYF
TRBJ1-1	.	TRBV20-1	CSAKTAPGTEAFF
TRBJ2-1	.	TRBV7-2	CASSLQGYGYNEQFF
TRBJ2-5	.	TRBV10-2	CASKTSGIETQYF
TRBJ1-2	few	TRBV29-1	CSGLLNYGYTF
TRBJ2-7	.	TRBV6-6	CASSFGLGREQYF
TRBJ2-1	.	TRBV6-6	CASTWDNEQFF
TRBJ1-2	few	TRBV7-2	CASSLEGTQRSYGYTF
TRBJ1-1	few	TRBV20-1	CSARDLTTGMGTEAFF
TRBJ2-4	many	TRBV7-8	CASSLGGGNIQYF
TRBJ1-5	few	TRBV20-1	CSARDWGRGSGQPQHF
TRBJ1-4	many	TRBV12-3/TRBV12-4	CASSLAGQLFF
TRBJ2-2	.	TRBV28	CASTAGGTNTGELFF
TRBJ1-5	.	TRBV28	CASSLPKQGAGNQPQHF
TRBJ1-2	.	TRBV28	CASTGLDGYTF
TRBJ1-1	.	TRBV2	CAGSYEVNTEAFF